Presented here are 29 T cell receptor beta chains from one specimen sequenced in a study of identifying expanded T cells in peripheral blood. Profiled with immunoSEQ multiplex PCR; TCRdb holds only in-frame clones, not every one. The table lists around 95,000 clones, around nine tenths of them singletons. The sequenced sample consisted of blood. These receptors all come from a person aged 18-70 years in good health.

This chain uses TRBV5-1 with TRBJ1-5; tentative D call: TRBD1 (5 bases). V lost 0 bases and J 0 bases, leaving 7 bases between the germline ends. Germline CDR1 reads SGHRS; CDR2 reads YFSETQ. The CDR3 has 15 residues. The CDR3 loop reads CASSLVGGSNQPQHF. CDR3 in DNA: TGCGCCAGCAGCTTGGTTGGGGGTAGCAATCAGCCCCAGCATTTT.

V is TRBV5-1 and J is TRBJ2-7, with 8 positions matching TRBD1. V trimming: 2 bases; J trimming: 6 bases; junction bases outside the gene matches: 10. The CDR3 loop spans 15 amino acids. The germline V gene encodes CDR1 SGHRS and CDR2 YFSETQ. The CDR3 is CASSFTDRGPTEQYF. The DNA for the CDR3 is TGCGCCAGCAGCTTTACCGACAGGGGCCCTACCGAGCAGTACTTC.

The chain combines TRBV5-8 with TRBJ2-1, with a weak D call TRBD1 (5 bases). Trimming left V 2 bases short and J 2 bases short, with 17 bases between. The germline V gene has CDR1 SGHTS and CDR2 YDEGEE. This CDR3 has 17 residues. The CDR3 loop reads CASSFLFGEGAYNEQFF. The CDR3 DNA reads TGTGCCAGCAGCTTTCTGTTTGGGGAAGGGGCCTACAATGAGCAGTTCTTC. Variable domain in full (rest from reference TRBV5-8 and TRBJ2-1): EAGVTQSPTHLIKTRGQQATLRCSPISGHTSVYWYQQALGLGLQFLLWYDEGEERNRGNFPPRFSGRQFPNYSSELNVNALELEDSALYLCASSFLFGEGAYNEQFFGPGTRLTVL.

The table lists this clone with a few counts. This chain joins TRBV19 and TRBJ2-2, with 10 bases matching TRBD2. V was clipped by 11 bases and J by 4 bases; unmatched bases: 7. The CDR3 has 14 residues. Germline CDR1 and CDR2: LNHDA and SQIVND (reference sequence). DNA for the CDR3: TGTGCCGCCTATAGCGGGGGGCTCACCGGGGAGCTGTTTTTT. Translation gives CAAYSGGLTGELFF. The entire variable domain, with the rest obtained from reference TRBV19 and TRBJ2-2, is as follows: DGGITQSPKYLFRKEGQNVTLSCEQNLNHDAMYWYRQDPGQGLRLIYYSQIVNDFQKGDIAEGYSVSREKKESFPLTVTSAQKNPTAFYLCAAYSGGLTGELFFGEGSRLTVL.

The J gene is TRBJ2-7, the V gene TRBV18; D is unresolved. Germline V lookup: CDR1 KGHSH, CDR2 LQKENI. The CDR3 is 15 amino acids. Trimming stripped 2 bases from V and 2 bases from J, with 13 bases between. The CDR3 spells CASSPGVSGPYEQYF. The CDR3 DNA reads as TGTGCCAGCTCACCAGGAGTGAGTGGCCCCTACGAGCAGTACTTC.

The chain combines TRBV7-2 with TRBJ2-2; D gene uncertain. The CDR3 is made up of 16 amino acids. From germline, CDR1 is SGHTA and CDR2 FQGNSA. V lost 5 bases and J lost 1, with 14 bases in between. The CDR3 sequence: CASSPRVGLNTGELFF. CDR3 DNA: TGTGCCAGCAGCCCCCGGGTAGGGTTGAACACCGGGGAGCTGTTTTTT.

The genes are TRBV27 and TRBJ2-3; D is unclear. Per the germline V gene, CDR1 is MNHEY and CDR2 is SMNVEV (reference sequence). V was trimmed by 4 bases and J by 2 bases, leaving 13 bases between them. This CDR3 spans 15 amino acids. The CDR3 loop is CASSSRPRPTDTQYF. The CDR3 DNA sequence: TGTGCCAGCAGTTCAAGGCCAAGACCCACAGATACGCAGTATTTT.

This rearrangement joins TRBV4-1 to TRBJ2-7; TRBD2 might be the D (6 bases). V was trimmed by 0 bases and J by 0 bases, leaving 12 bases between them. Germline V lookup: CDR1 MGHRA, CDR2 YSYEKL. The CDR3 is made up of 16 amino acids. The CDR3 DNA is TGCGCCAGCAGCCAAGAGGAGGGGTTTTCCTCCTACGAGCAGTACTTC. Protein: CASSQEEGFSSYEQYF.

The chain links TRBV11-3 to TRBJ2-7; no clear D. Trimming cost V 0 bases and J 0 bases, with 15 bases left between them. The CDR3 is 17 amino acids. The germline gives CDR1 SGHNT, CDR2 YENEEA. DNA of the CDR3: TGTGCCAGCAGCTTAGATATCGCGAGCCCCCACTCCTACGAGCAGTACTTC. Its protein product is CASSLDIASPHSYEQYF.

V gene TRBV7-9 combines with J gene TRBJ2-1; 7 bases are a match to TRBD1. The V gene end was trimmed by 1 base and the J gene end by 14 bases; junction bases not matched to a gene: 8. The germline V gene has CDR1 SEHNR and CDR2 FQNEAQ (reference sequence). The length of the CDR3 is 13 residues. The CDR3 sequence: CASSLERQGRKFF. The CDR3 DNA reads as TGTGCCAGCAGCTTAGAGAGACAGGGCAGGAAGTTCTTC. Filled out from reference TRBV7-9 and TRBJ2-1, the complete variable domain reads DTGVSQNPRHKITKRGQNVTFRCDPISEHNRLYWYRQTLGQGPEFLTYFQNEAQLEKSRLLSDRFSAERPKGSFSTLEIQRTEQGDSAMYLCASSLERQGRKFFGPGTRLTVL.

The gene calls are TRBV19 and TRBJ2-1, with 8 bases that match TRBD1. V shed 5 bases, J shed 8 bases, and the junction held 8 bases outside the gene matches. This CDR3 is built from 14 residues. Looked up from germline, CDR1 is LNHDA and CDR2 is SQIVND (reference sequence). The DNA for the CDR3 is TGTGCCAGTAGTGCGGACAGGGATAGTGATGAGCAGTTCTTC. It translates to CASSADRDSDEQFF. The full variable domain, completed using reference TRBV19 and TRBJ2-1, is DGGITQSPKYLFRKEGQNVTLSCEQNLNHDAMYWYRQDPGQGLRLIYYSQIVNDFQKGDIAEGYSVSREKKESFPLTVTSAQKNPTAFYLCASSADRDSDEQFFGPGTRLTVL.

This rearrangement joins TRBV6-5 to TRBJ1-1; D ambiguous. Trimming removed 2 bases from V and 0 bases from J, with 10 bases in between. Germline V gives CDR1 MNHEY, CDR2 SVGAGI. This CDR3 has 15 amino acids. As DNA, the CDR3 is TGTGCCAGCAGTTACACGCGATTGATGAACACTGAAGCTTTCTTT. It translates to CASSYTRLMNTEAFF.

This clone was observed a handful of times. The J gene is TRBJ2-3, the V gene TRBV7-9; TRBD1 matches at 10 bases. This CDR3 spans 15 amino acids. The V and J ends lost 5 bases and 2 bases, in that order; junction bases with no gene match: 4. CDR1 is SEHNR, CDR2 FQNEAQ, per germline (reference sequence). This chain's CDR3 is CASSMGQGNTDTQYF. CDR3 DNA sequence: TGTGCCAGCAGCATGGGACAGGGGAACACAGATACGCAGTATTTT.

The chain combines TRBV5-1 with TRBJ1-6; no firm D call. In germline, CDR1 is SGHRS, CDR2 YFSETQ. Trimming removed 6 bases at V and 6 bases at J, with 19 bases between. This CDR3 region has 16 residues. The chain's CDR3 is CASTPSGSGVNSPLHF. CDR3 bases: TGCGCCAGCACCCCCTCGGGTAGTGGGGTTAATTCACCCCTCCACTTT.

V gene TRBV7-2 combines with J gene TRBJ1-3; D not certain. CDR3 length equals 15 residues. Deletions cut 4 bases from V and 0 bases from J, with 10 bases between. Germline CDR1 is SGHTA and CDR2 is FQGNSA. The CDR3 reads CASSYSRDSGNTIYF. The CDR3 DNA is TGTGCCAGCAGCTACTCCAGAGACTCTGGAAACACCATATATTTT.

This clone was seen more than once but under ten times. The chain combines TRBV2 with TRBJ1-2; 11 nucleotides align to TRBD1. V dropped 4 bases and J dropped 7; count of bases not matched to a gene: 8. The CDR3 consists of 15 residues. CDR1 SNHLY and CDR2 FYNNEI come from the germline V gene. CDR3 in amino acids: CASSALPGTGGGYTF. DNA of the CDR3: TGTGCCAGCAGTGCTTTACCCGGGACAGGGGGTGGCTACACCTTC.

The chain uses TRBV29-1 and TRBJ1-1; possible D gene TRBD1, 6 bases. CDR3 length: 13 residues. Between the trimmed V and J ends, which lost 0 bases and 8 bases, there was a span of 13 bases. CDR1 SQVTM and CDR2 ANQGSEA come from the germline V gene. CDR3 DNA: TGCAGCGTTGAAGATGGTCCCCAGGGGGAAGCTTTCTTT. Amino acid sequence: CSVEDGPQGEAFF.

The chain combines TRBV15 with TRBJ2-1; TRBD1 matches 12 bases. Germline CDR1 reads LNHNV; CDR2 reads YYDKDF (reference sequence). The CDR3 has 15 residues. J lost 8 bases, V lost 1 base, and 3 bases had no gene match. In nucleotides, the CDR3 is TGTGCCACCAGCAGAGGTGGGACAGGGGGCGATGAGCAGTTCTTC. As protein: CATSRGGTGGDEQFF.

The V call is TRBV7-9, the J call TRBJ1-2; perhaps TRBD1 as D (5 bases). This CDR3 is 12 amino acids long. V lost 5 bases, J lost 6 bases, and 10 bases lay in between. CDR1 is SEHNR and CDR2 is FQNEAQ in the germline V gene (reference sequence). Written as DNA, the CDR3 is TGTGCCAGCAGCGTCGACAGTAATGGCTACACCTTC. Translation gives CASSVDSNGYTF.

This sequence joins TRBV28 and TRBJ2-1; D remains ambiguous. The germline gives CDR1 MDHEN, CDR2 SYDVKM. Trimming took 5 bases from V and 10 from J, leaving 12 bases between them. The CDR3 has 12 residues. This CDR3 is CASSRTGYEQFF. The CDR3 DNA sequence: TGTGCCAGCAGTCGTACCGGGTACGAGCAGTTCTTC.

The V and J genes are TRBV5-8 and TRBJ1-1, with D unresolved. The germline V gene has CDR1 SGHTS and CDR2 YDEGEE. Trimming shortened V by 0 bases and J by 3 bases, and 18 bases separated the two germline ends. The CDR3 is 17 residues long. The CDR3 is CASSLEQVRFYHTEAFF. The CDR3 DNA sequence: TGTGCCAGCAGCTTGGAGCAGGTGCGGTTCTATCACACTGAAGCTTTCTTT.

Only one count was recorded for this clone. The rearrangement links TRBV6-1 to TRBJ1-1; D is unresolved. Trimming shortened V by 6 bases and J by 3 bases, and 14 bases separated the two germline ends. There are 14 residues in the CDR3. Germline V gene lookup returns CDR1 MNHNS and CDR2 SASEGT. This CDR3 is CASRVDGTHTEAFF. The CDR3 DNA reads as TGTGCCAGCAGAGTAGACGGCACACACACTGAAGCTTTCTTT.

V is TRBV2 and J is TRBJ1-1; possible D gene TRBD1, 5 bases. In germline, CDR1 is SNHLY, CDR2 FYNNEI. The CDR3 sequence is 15 residues long. The V end lost 8 bases, the J end lost 1 base, and 17 bases lay between the germline ends. The CDR3 spells CASQITQEPNTEAFF. CDR3 in DNA: TGTGCCAGCCAAATAACACAGGAGCCGAACACTGAAGCTTTCTTT. The variable domain in full, completed from reference TRBV2 and TRBJ1-1, reads EPEVTQTPSHQVTQMGQEVILRCVPISNHLYFYWYRQILGQKVEFLVSFYNNEISEKSEIFDDQFSVERPDGSNFTLKIRSTKLEDSAMYFCASQITQEPNTEAFFGQGTRLTVV.

V is TRBV6-6 and J is TRBJ1-2; the D is unclear. V was cut by 0 bases and J by 7 bases, with 9 bases left in between. CDR1 and CDR2 from the germline V gene are MNHNY and SVGAGI (reference sequence). CDR3 length equals 13 residues. CDR3 loop: CASSYSLYGGYTF. CDR3 nucleotides: TGTGCCAGCAGTTACTCGCTTTATGGTGGCTACACCTTC.

The chain carries TRBV2 and TRBJ1-1; D unresolved. Trimming removed 6 bases at V and 0 bases at J, with 8 bases between. In germline, CDR1 is SNHLY, CDR2 FYNNEI. The CDR3 runs 13 residues. CDR3 in amino acids: CASSIKLNTEAFF. In DNA form, the CDR3 reads TGTGCCAGCAGCATAAAATTGAACACTGAAGCTTTCTTT.

The V gene is TRBV7-9, the J gene TRBJ1-1; 8 bases line up with TRBD1. In germline, CDR1 is SEHNR, CDR2 FQNEAQ (reference sequence). V shed 5 bases and J 8 bases; nucleotides not matched to a gene: 4. The CDR3 contains 12 residues. The CDR3 DNA reads TGTGCCAGCAGCCACAGGGACAGGGAAGCTTTCTTT. Translation gives CASSHRDREAFF. Full variable domain (remainder filled in from reference TRBV7-9 and TRBJ1-1): DTGVSQNPRHKITKRGQNVTFRCDPISEHNRLYWYRQTLGQGPEFLTYFQNEAQLEKSRLLSDRFSAERPKGSFSTLEIQRTEQGDSAMYLCASSHRDREAFFGQGTRLTVV.

The rearrangement links TRBV23-1 to TRBJ1-1, with unresolved D. TRBV23-1 falls under the ORF class, with uncertain function. Trimming shortened V by 2 bases and J by 6 bases, and 10 bases separated the two germline ends. There are 13 residues in the CDR3. CDR3 sequence (DNA): TGCGCCAGCAGTCAAGACGTAACGCCTGAAGCTTTCTTT. Translating gives CASSQDVTPEAFF.

The J gene is TRBJ1-6, the V gene TRBV19, with 10 bases aligning to TRBD1. The CDR3 length is 14 residues. With 8 bases clipped from V and 6 bases from J, the junction kept 4 bases outside the gene matches. Germline lookup yields CDR1 LNHDA and CDR2 SQIVND (reference sequence). The CDR3 DNA reads as TGTGCCAGTGCCGACAGGGGGCCTAATTCACCCCTCCACTTT. It yields the protein CASADRGPNSPLHF.

The chain carries TRBV4-1 and TRBJ1-1; 10 bases agree with TRBD1. CDR1 and CDR2 (germline): MGHRA, YSYEKL. After removal of 2 bases from V and 11 bases from J, the junction contained 11 bases not matched to a gene. This CDR3 has 15 residues. CDR3 loop: CASSQPGQGSREAFF. Here the CDR3 DNA reads TGCGCCAGCAGCCAACCGGGACAGGGGAGTCGGGAGGCTTTCTTT.